What follows are 2 T cell receptor beta chains derived from one specimen sequenced in a study of blood T cells in healthy people across ages. Then a second PCR, running about 6 to 11 cycles, was carried out with a sample-barcoded 5' primer and a J-beta primer mix. One entry per CDR3 protein, called by TCRdb with MiXCR from the 5' RACE reads. The repertoire holds 1.5 million to 2 million distinct CDR3 sequences, with about 30% as singletons. What was sequenced was blood. The receptors originated from a woman younger than 45 in good health.

This clonotype was seen a handful of times. Written as DNA, the CDR3 is TGTGCCAGCAGGATGGGGGGGAGTGGGGAGACCCAGTACTTC. Its protein product is CASRMGGSGETQYF. This chain uses TRBV2 with TRBJ2-5, with 7 bases fitting TRBD2. Unmatched junction bases numbered 9, after V lost 6 bases and J lost 5 bases. Germline V lookup: CDR1 SNHLY, CDR2 FYNNEI. The CDR3 runs to 14 residues. The entire variable domain, with the rest obtained from reference TRBV2 and TRBJ2-5, is as follows: EPEVTQTPSHQVTQMGQEVILRCVPISNHLYFYWYRQILGQKVEFLVSFYNNEISEKSEIFDDQFSVERPDGSNFTLKIRSTKLEDSAMYFCASRMGGSGETQYFGPGTRLLVL.

The chain uses TRBV6-6 and TRBJ2-5; D might be TRBD1 (6 bases). V was clipped by 10 bases and J by 2 bases, with 11 bases between them. CDR1 is MNHNY and CDR2 is SVGAGI in the germline V gene (reference sequence). CDR3 length equals 12 residues. The CDR3 nucleotides are TGTGCCACCCTAGACAGGCAAGAGACCCAGTACTTC. Translation gives CATLDRQETQYF.